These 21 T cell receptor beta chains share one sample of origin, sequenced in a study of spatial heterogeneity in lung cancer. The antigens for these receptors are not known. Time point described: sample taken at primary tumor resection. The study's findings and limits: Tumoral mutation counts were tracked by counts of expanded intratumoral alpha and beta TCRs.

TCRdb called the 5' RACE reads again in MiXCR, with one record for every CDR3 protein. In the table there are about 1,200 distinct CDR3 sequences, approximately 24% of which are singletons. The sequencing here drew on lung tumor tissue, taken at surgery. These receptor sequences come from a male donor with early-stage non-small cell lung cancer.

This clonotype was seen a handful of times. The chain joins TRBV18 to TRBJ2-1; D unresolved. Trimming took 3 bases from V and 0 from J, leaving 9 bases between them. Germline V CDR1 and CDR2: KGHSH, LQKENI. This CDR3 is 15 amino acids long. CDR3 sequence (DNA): TGTGCCAGCTCACCGGACCAGAGCTCCTACAATGAGCAGTTCTTC. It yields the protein CASSPDQSSYNEQFF.

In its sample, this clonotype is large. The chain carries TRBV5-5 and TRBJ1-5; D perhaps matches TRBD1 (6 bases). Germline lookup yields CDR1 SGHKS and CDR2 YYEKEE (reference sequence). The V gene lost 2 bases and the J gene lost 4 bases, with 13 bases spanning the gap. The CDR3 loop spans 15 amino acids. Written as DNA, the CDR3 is TGTGCCAGCAGCTTTACCGGGACAAATAATCAGCCCCAGCATTTT. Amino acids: CASSFTGTNNQPQHF.

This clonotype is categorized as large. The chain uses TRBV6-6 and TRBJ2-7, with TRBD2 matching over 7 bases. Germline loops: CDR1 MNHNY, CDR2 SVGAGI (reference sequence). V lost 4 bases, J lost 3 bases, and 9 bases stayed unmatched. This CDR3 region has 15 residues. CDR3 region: CASSSTWTSNYEQYF. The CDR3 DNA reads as TGTGCCAGCAGTTCAACCTGGACTAGTAACTACGAGCAGTACTTC.

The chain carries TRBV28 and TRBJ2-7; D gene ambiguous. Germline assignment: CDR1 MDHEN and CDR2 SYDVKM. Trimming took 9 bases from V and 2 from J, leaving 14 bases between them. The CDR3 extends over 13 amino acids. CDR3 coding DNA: TGTGCCAGGCCGACGGAACGAGCCTACGAGCAGTACGTC. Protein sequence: CARPTERAYEQYV.

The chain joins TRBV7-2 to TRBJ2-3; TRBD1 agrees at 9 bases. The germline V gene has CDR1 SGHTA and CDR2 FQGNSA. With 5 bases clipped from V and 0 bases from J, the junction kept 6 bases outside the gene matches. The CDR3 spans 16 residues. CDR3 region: CASSPRQGGSTDTQYF. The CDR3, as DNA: TGTGCCAGCAGCCCCCGACAGGGGGGGAGCACAGATACGCAGTATTTT. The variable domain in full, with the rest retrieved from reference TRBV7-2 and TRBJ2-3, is GAGVSQSPSNKVTEKGKDVELRCDPISGHTALYWYRQSLGQGLEFLIYFQGNSAPDKSGLPSDRFSAERTGGSVSTLTIQRTQQEDSAVYLCASSPRQGGSTDTQYFGPGTRLTVL.

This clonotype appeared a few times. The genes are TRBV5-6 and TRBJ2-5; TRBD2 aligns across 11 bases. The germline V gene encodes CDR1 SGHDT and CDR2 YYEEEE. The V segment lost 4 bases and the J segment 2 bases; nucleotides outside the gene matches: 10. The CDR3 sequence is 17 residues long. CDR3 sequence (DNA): TGTGCCAGCAGCCAACTAGCGGGGGCCACCATGCAAGAGACCCAGTACTTC. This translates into CASSQLAGATMQETQYF.

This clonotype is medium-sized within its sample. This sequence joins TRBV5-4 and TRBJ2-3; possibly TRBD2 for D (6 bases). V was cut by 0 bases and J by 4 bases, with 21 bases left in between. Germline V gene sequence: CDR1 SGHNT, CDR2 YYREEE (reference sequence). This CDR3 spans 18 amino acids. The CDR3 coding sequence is TGTGCCAGCAGCTTGGAGCCCCGGCCAGCGGGCGAGTCAGATACGCAGTATTTT. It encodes CASSLEPRPAGESDTQYF.

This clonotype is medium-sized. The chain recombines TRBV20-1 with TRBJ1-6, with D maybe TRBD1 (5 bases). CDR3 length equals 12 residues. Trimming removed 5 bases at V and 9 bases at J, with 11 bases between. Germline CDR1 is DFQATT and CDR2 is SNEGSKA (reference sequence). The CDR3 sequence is CSALGVGSPLHF. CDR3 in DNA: TGCAGTGCTTTGGGGGTTGGTTCACCCCTCCACTTT.

CDR3 region: CSARETHSPRGGKVNEQFF. The CDR3 nucleotides are TGCAGTGCTAGAGAAACCCATAGTCCTCGTGGAGGAAAAGTTAATGAGCAGTTCTTC. V gene TRBV20-1 combines with J gene TRBJ2-1; tentatively, D is TRBD2 (5 bases). V lost 0 bases and J 7 bases, leaving 28 bases between the germline ends. This CDR3 has 19 residues. CDR1 is DFQATT, CDR2 SNEGSKA, per germline (reference sequence).

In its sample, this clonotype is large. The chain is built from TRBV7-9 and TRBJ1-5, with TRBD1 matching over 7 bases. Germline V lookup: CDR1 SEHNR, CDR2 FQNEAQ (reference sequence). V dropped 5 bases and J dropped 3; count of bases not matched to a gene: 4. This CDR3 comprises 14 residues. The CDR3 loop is CASSPGGHNQPQHF. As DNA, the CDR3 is TGTGCCAGCAGCCCAGGGGGACACAATCAGCCCCAGCATTTT.

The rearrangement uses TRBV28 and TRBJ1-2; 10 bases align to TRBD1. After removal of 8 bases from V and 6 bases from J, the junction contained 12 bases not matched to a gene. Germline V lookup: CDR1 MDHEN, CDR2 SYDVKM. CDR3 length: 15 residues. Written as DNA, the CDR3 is TGTGCCAGCCTACCTTTCCGGGACAGGGGAAATGGCTACACCTTC. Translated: CASLPFRDRGNGYTF.

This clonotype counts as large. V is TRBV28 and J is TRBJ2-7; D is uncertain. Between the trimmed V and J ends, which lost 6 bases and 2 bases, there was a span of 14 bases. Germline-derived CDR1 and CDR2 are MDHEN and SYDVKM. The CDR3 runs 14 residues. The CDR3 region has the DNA TGTGCCAGCAGCCAAAGGCCAGCTCCCTACGAGCAGTACTTC. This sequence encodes CASSQRPAPYEQYF.

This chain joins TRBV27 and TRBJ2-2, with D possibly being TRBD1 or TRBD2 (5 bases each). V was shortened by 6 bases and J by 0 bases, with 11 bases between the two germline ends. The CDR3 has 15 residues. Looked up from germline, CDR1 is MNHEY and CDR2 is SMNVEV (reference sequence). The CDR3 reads CASRHGTANTGELFF. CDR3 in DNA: TGTGCCAGCAGACACGGGACGGCGAACACCGGGGAGCTGTTTTTT.

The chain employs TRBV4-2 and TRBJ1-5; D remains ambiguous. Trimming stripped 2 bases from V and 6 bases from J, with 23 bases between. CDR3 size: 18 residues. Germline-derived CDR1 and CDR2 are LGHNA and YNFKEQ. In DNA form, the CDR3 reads TGTGCCAGCAGCCAATTTGGACGGGGAATTCAGCGCAGTCAGCCCCAGCATTTT. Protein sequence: CASSQFGRGIQRSQPQHF.

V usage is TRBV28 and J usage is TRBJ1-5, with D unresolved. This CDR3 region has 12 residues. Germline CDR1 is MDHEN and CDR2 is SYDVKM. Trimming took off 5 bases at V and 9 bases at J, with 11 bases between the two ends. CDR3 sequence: CASSPPRGPQHF. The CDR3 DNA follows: TGTGCCAGCAGTCCCCCCCGGGGGCCCCAGCATTTT. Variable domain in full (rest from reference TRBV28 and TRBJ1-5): DVKVTQSSRYLVKRTGEKVFLECVQDMDHENMFWYRQDPGLGLRLIYFSYDVKMKEKGDIPEGYSVSREKKERFSLILESASTNQTSMYLCASSPPRGPQHFGDGTRLSIL.

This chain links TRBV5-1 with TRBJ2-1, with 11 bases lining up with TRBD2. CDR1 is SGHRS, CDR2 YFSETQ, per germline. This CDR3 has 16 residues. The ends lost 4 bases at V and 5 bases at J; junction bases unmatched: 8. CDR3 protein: CASSRDGTSGNNEQFF. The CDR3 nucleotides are TGCGCCAGCAGCCGAGACGGGACTAGCGGAAACAATGAGCAGTTCTTC.

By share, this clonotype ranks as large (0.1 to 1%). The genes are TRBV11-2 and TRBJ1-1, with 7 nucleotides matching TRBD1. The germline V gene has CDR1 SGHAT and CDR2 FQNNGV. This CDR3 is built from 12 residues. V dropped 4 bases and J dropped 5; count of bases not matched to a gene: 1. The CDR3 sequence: CASSYRGTEAFF. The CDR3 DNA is TGTGCCAGCAGCTACAGGGGTACTGAAGCTTTCTTT.

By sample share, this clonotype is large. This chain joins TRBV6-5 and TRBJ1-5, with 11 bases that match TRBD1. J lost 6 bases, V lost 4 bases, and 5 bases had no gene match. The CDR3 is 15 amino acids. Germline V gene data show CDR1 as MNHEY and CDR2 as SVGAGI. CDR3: CASSSSGTGGQPQHF. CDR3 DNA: TGTGCCAGCAGTTCCTCCGGGACAGGGGGTCAGCCCCAGCATTTT.

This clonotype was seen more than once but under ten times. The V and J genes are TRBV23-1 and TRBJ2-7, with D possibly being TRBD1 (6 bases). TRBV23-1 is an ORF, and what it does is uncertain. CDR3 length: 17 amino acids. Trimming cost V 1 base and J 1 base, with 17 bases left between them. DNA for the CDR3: TGCGCCAGCAGTCAATGCCGGGGACACCTCAAATCCTACGAGCAGTACTTC. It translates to CASSQCRGHLKSYEQYF.

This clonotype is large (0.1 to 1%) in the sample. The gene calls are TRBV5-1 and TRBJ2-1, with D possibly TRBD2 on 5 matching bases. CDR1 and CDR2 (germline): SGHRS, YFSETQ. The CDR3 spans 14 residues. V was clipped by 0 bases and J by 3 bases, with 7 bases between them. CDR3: CASSLVAIYNEQFF. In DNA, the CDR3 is TGCGCCAGCAGCTTGGTAGCGATCTACAATGAGCAGTTCTTC.

This CDR3 is CASSRKYQETQYF. The CDR3, as DNA: TGTGCCAGCAGTCGGAAGTACCAAGAGACCCAGTACTTC. V usage is TRBV27 and J usage is TRBJ2-5; unclear D gene. The CDR3 is 13 residues long. Trimming removed 5 bases at V and 0 bases at J, with 7 bases between. Germline CDR1 is MNHEY and CDR2 is SMNVEV (reference sequence).